Following are 3 T cell receptor beta chains from one sample sequenced in a study of cytomegalovirus exposure and HLA in healthy donors. A multiplex PCR was run with 60 Vbeta primers and 13 Jbeta primers. The method was immunoSEQ multiplex PCR; TCRdb's version includes in-frame clones alone and lacks a portion of them. This sample has some 150,000 clones; about four fifths occur once, and the top ten carry 4% to 5%. The sequenced sample was PBMCs. The receptors here all came from a young man in good health and CMV-seronegative.

V usage is TRBV5-1 and J usage is TRBJ1-1, with TRBD1 matching over 7 bases. Germline CDR1 is SGHRS and CDR2 is YFSETQ. Trimming cost V 4 bases and J 5 bases; bases outside gene matches: 8. The CDR3 contains 14 residues. CDR3 protein: CASSTDRVGTEAFF. For the CDR3, the DNA is TGCGCCAGCAGCACAGACAGGGTGGGGACTGAAGCTTTCTTT.

With respect to this clone: A read error may account for a junction end that differs from germline. The chain combines TRBV7-9 with TRBJ1-1; 9 positions agree with TRBD1. CDR1 and CDR2 from the germline V gene are SEHNR and FQNEAQ (reference sequence). This CDR3 is built from 19 residues. CDR3 nucleotide sequence: TGTTCCAGCAGCCCGAAACTCCTAAACAGGGGGCGAAGGAGCACTGAAGCTTTCTTT. It specifies CSSSPKLLNRGRRSTEAFF. Supplemented by reference TRBV7-9 and TRBJ1-1, the full variable domain reads DTGVSQNPRHKITKRGQNVTFRCDPISEHNRLYWYRQTLGQGPEFLTYFQNEAQLEKSRLLSDRFSAERPKGSFSTLEIQRTEQGDSAMYLCSSSPKLLNRGRRSTEAFFGQGTRLTVV.

This chain uses TRBV7-2 with TRBJ2-1, with 8 bases that match TRBD2. The germline gives CDR1 SGHTA, CDR2 FQGNSA. V shed 8 bases and J 3 bases; nucleotides not matched to a gene: 9. CDR3 length: 15 residues. CDR3: CASRRRGLDYNEQFF. In DNA, the CDR3 is TGTGCCAGCCGGCGGCGGGGACTAGACTACAATGAGCAGTTCTTC.